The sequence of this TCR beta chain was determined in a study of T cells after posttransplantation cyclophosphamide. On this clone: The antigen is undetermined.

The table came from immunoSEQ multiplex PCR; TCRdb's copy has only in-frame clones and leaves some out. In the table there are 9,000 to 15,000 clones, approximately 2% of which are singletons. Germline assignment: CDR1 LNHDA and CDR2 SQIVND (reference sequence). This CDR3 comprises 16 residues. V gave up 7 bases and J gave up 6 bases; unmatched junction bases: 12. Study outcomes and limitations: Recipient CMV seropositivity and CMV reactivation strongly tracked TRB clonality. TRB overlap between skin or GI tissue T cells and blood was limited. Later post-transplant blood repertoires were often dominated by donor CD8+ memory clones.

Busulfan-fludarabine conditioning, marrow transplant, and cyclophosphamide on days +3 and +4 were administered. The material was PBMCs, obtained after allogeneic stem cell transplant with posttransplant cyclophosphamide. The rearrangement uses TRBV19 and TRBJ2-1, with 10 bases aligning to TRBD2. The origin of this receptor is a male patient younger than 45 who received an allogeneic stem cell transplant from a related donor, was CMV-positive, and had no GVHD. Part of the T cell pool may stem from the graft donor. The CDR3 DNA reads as TGTGCCAGTACAGACCCAAGCGGGGGGGCCTTCAATGAGCAGTTCTTC. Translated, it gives CASTDPSGGAFNEQFF.